A single sample gave rise to the 5 T cell receptor beta chains below, sequenced in a study of blood T cell repertoires in COVID-19. Measured with immunoSEQ multiplex PCR; TCRdb has only the in-frame clones, and not every one. The sample holds about 200,000 clones, 65% to 85% seen once. Specimen: PBMCs or T cells enriched from blood (not recorded which). These receptors originate from a man aged 40-55 years who had recovered from COVID-19.

CDR3 region: CASSLGFRGSESNQPQHF. CDR3 nucleotide sequence: TGTGCCAGCAGCTTAGGGTTCCGAGGGTCTGAGAGCAATCAGCCCCAGCATTTT. This chain links TRBV11-3 with TRBJ1-5; D gene uncertain. CDR1 SGHNT and CDR2 YENEEA come from the germline V gene. The V end lost 1 base, the J end lost 1 base, and 17 bases lay between the germline ends. The CDR3 contains 18 residues. Using reference TRBV11-3 and TRBJ1-5 for the parts outside the CDR3, the full variable domain is EAGVVQSPRYKIIEKKQPVAFWCNPISGHNTLYWYLQNLGQGPELLIRYENEEAVDDSQLPKDRFSAERLKGVDSTLKIQPAELGDSAVYLCASSLGFRGSESNQPQHFGDGTRLSIL.

CDR3: CASNPGTSGGTGLNEQFF. The CDR3, as DNA: TGTGCCAGCAACCCCGGGACTAGCGGGGGGACGGGACTGAATGAGCAGTTCTTC. The genes are TRBV5-5 and TRBJ2-1, with TRBD2 matching 15 bases. V gave up 6 bases and J gave up 7 bases; unmatched junction bases: 14. Germline assignment: CDR1 SGHKS and CDR2 YYEKEE (reference sequence). The CDR3 extends over 18 amino acids.

CDR3: CASREKGQGDGYTF. CDR3 DNA sequence: TGTGCCAGCAGGGAGAAGGGACAGGGGGACGGCTACACCTTC. The chain recombines TRBV6-4 with TRBJ1-2; 11 bases map to TRBD1. The CDR3 covers 14 residues. V lost 6 bases to trimming and J lost 8 bases; unmatched junction nucleotides: 8. CDR1 and CDR2 from the germline V gene are MRHNA and SNTAGT.

The chain employs TRBV7-6 and TRBJ2-3; 8 positions match TRBD2. The CDR3 totals 15 residues. Germline assignment: CDR1 SGHVS and CDR2 FNYEAQ. V gave up 1 base and J gave up 6 bases; unmatched junction bases: 6. The chain's CDR3 is CASSLVRGGWDTQYF. For the CDR3, the DNA is TGTGCCAGCAGCTTAGTTCGGGGGGGATGGGATACGCAGTATTTT.

The chain carries TRBV29-1 and TRBJ1-4, with D maybe TRBD1 (5 bases). The ends were cut back, 7 bases at V and 6 bases at J, with 18 bases in the middle. From germline, CDR1 is SQVTM and CDR2 ANQGSEA. CDR3 length equals 14 residues. The CDR3 loop reads CSAQRRGMDEKLFF. The DNA of the CDR3 is TGCAGCGCCCAACGTCGGGGGATGGATGAAAAACTGTTTTTT.